Presented here are 22 T cell receptor beta chains from one specimen sequenced in a study of blood T cells in healthy people across ages. A second PCR, run for about 6 to 12 cycles, used a sample-barcoded 5' primer plus a J-beta primer mix. TCRdb re-derived calls from the 5' RACE reads in MiXCR, one entry per CDR3 protein. The table lists 1.5 million to 2 million distinct CDR3 sequences, 39% of them singletons. The sample was blood. All receptors derive from a human donor in good health.

On this clonotype itself: The junction differs from germline at one of its ends, possibly a read error. The chain couples TRBV7-7 to TRBJ2-1, with 10 bases aligning to TRBD2. The CDR3 runs 16 residues. CDR1 is SSHAT and CDR2 is FNYEAQ in the germline V gene (reference sequence). CDR3 bases: TGTGCTAGCAGCTTAACAGCGGGGGGGATGTACAATGAGCAGTTCTTC. Translating it yields CASSLTAGGMYNEQFF. The whole variable domain, filled in from reference TRBV7-7 and TRBJ2-1, reads GAGVSQSPRYKVTKRGQDVTLRCDPISSHATLYWYQQALGQGPEFLTYFNYEAQPDKSGLPSDRFSAERPEGSISTLTIQRTEQRDSAMYRCASSLTAGGMYNEQFFGPGTRLTVL.

The chain combines TRBV7-8 with TRBJ1-2, with 9 bases aligning to TRBD1. The CDR3 runs to 15 residues. CDR1 is SGHVS, CDR2 FQNEAQ, per germline. Trimming cost V 0 bases and J 7 bases; bases outside gene matches: 6. CDR3: CASSLAGTGMSGYTF. The CDR3 DNA is TGTGCCAGCAGCTTAGCCGGGACAGGGATGTCTGGCTACACCTTC. Full variable domain (rest looked up from reference TRBV7-8 and TRBJ1-2): GAGVSQSPRYKVAKRGQDVALRCDPISGHVSLFWYQQALGQGPEFLTYFQNEAQLDKSGLPSDRFFAERPEGSVSTLKIQRTQQEDSAVYLCASSLAGTGMSGYTFGSGTRLTVV.

The chain is built from TRBV10-3 and TRBJ2-5; TRBD2 matches at 10 bases. The V gene's germline CDR1 is ENHRY and CDR2 SYGVKD. The CDR3 sequence is 14 residues long. With 8 bases clipped from V and 2 bases from J, the junction kept 5 bases outside the gene matches. The CDR3 loop reads CAIGSGGEQETQYF. The CDR3 nucleotides are TGTGCCATCGGGAGCGGGGGGGAGCAAGAGACCCAGTACTTC.

The gene calls are TRBV7-2 and TRBJ2-7; 9 bases match TRBD2. Germline V gives CDR1 SGHTA, CDR2 FQGNSA. This CDR3 is 15 amino acids long. V was pared by 5 bases and J by 4 bases, with 9 bases of the junction left unmatched. The CDR3 is CASSPPTLAGYEQYF. CDR3 nucleotides: TGTGCCAGCAGCCCGCCCACTCTAGCGGGATACGAGCAGTACTTC.

The rearrangement uses TRBV3-1 and TRBJ1-5, with 7 bases fitting TRBD1. CDR1 LGHDT and CDR2 YNNKEL come from the germline V gene (reference sequence). The CDR3 is made up of 15 amino acids. V lost 4 bases and J lost 7; bases outside the gene matches: 10. The CDR3 loop is CASSPAGGNNQPQHF. CDR3 bases: TGTGCCAGCAGCCCGGCAGGGGGGAACAACCAGCCCCAGCATTTT.

The V and J genes are TRBV7-9 and TRBJ2-1; 7 bases fit TRBD1. Trimming took 5 bases from V and 3 from J; bases not matched to a gene: 10. Germline V CDR1 and CDR2: SEHNR, FQNEAQ (reference sequence). This CDR3 has 16 amino acids. The chain's CDR3 is CASSVWTGANYNEQFF. CDR3 nucleotide sequence: TGTGCCAGCAGCGTATGGACAGGCGCCAACTACAATGAGCAGTTCTTC. Full variable domain (rest looked up from reference TRBV7-9 and TRBJ2-1): DTGVSQNPRHKITKRGQNVTFRCDPISEHNRLYWYRQTLGQGPEFLTYFQNEAQLEKSRLLSDRFSAERPKGSFSTLEIQRTEQGDSAMYLCASSVWTGANYNEQFFGPGTRLTVL.

There are a few counts of this clonotype. The DNA of the CDR3 is TGTGCCAGCAGCGCCCAGGACAGGGCGTCTTTCTATGGCTACACCTTC. It specifies CASSAQDRASFYGYTF. This chain links TRBV5-5 with TRBJ1-2; 8 positions match TRBD1. The germline CDR1 and CDR2 sequences are SGHKS and YYEKEE (reference sequence). The CDR3 consists of 16 residues. With V trimmed by 4 bases and J by 4 bases, 12 bases remained unmatched.

Comments on this clonotype: One junction end disagrees with the germline gene, perhaps due to a read error. The CDR3 reads CAGSAGGGSQPQHF. CDR3 in DNA: TGTGCCGGCAGCGCCGGAGGGGGTTCTCAGCCCCAGCATTTT. V is TRBV7-2 and J is TRBJ1-5; tentatively, D is TRBD1 (6 bases). CDR1 and CDR2 from the germline V gene are SGHTA and FQGNSA. This CDR3 has 14 amino acids.

The chain is built from TRBV27 and TRBJ1-2; the D is unclear. The CDR3 sequence is 13 residues long. Germline V gene lookup returns CDR1 MNHEY and CDR2 SMNVEV (reference sequence). V was clipped by 6 bases and J by 3 bases, with 11 bases between them. CDR3: CASRRTEHYGYTF. Here the CDR3 DNA reads TGTGCCAGCAGACGGACGGAGCACTATGGCTACACCTTC.

This clonotype occurred a few times. J is TRBJ1-1 and V is TRBV12-3 or TRBV12-4; no reliable D call. Trimming took 6 bases from V and 1 from J, leaving 9 bases between them. The CDR3 consists of 13 residues. CDR3 amino acids: CASRTTRNTEAFF. As DNA, the CDR3 is TGTGCCAGCAGGACGACACGGAACACTGAAGCTTTCTTT.

This chain connects TRBV5-6 to TRBJ2-1; D is ambiguous. The V and J ends lost 3 bases and 0 bases respectively, with 10 bases between them. The CDR3 totals 15 residues. From germline, CDR1 is SGHDT and CDR2 YYEEEE. The CDR3 loop is CASSSMLLSYNEQFF. In DNA, the CDR3 is TGTGCCAGCAGCTCTATGTTACTCTCCTACAATGAGCAGTTCTTC.

In regard to this clonotype: One end of the junction does not line up with germline, which may come from a read error. V is TRBV7-2 and J is TRBJ1-1; D is ambiguous. Germline V gives CDR1 SGHTA, CDR2 FQGNSA. This CDR3 has 13 residues. CDR3 DNA sequence: TGTGCCAGCAGCCAAAACATGAACACTGGAGCTTTCTTT. Residues: CASSQNMNTGAFF.

The chain employs TRBV2 and TRBJ2-1; 8 nucleotides align to TRBD1. Germline CDR1 and CDR2: SNHLY and FYNNEI. The CDR3 covers 14 residues. The trim removed 3 bases at V and 5 bases at J, leaving 3 bases unmatched. CDR3 protein: CASSETGAHNEQFF. Here the CDR3 DNA reads TGTGCCAGCAGTGAGACAGGGGCCCACAATGAGCAGTTCTTC.

This clonotype was seen a handful of times. This chain uses TRBV6-6 with TRBJ1-4; 9 nucleotides agree with TRBD1. Germline trimming cut 2 bases from V and 7 bases from J; bases unmatched to any gene: 5. The CDR3 spans 15 residues. Germline lookup yields CDR1 MNHNY and CDR2 SVGAGI (reference sequence). The CDR3 sequence is CASSYQQGATEKLFF. CDR3 coding DNA: TGTGCCAGCAGTTACCAACAGGGGGCAACTGAAAAACTGTTTTTT.

The chain is built from TRBV20-1 and TRBJ1-6, with a possible D match to TRBD1 (5 bases). This CDR3 has 15 residues. The V gene lost 6 bases and the J gene lost 0 bases, with 12 bases spanning the gap. CDR1 is DFQATT and CDR2 is SNEGSKA in the germline V gene (reference sequence). Written as DNA, the CDR3 is TGCAGTGCGCGGGACTGGAGCTCCTATAATTCACCCCTCCACTTT. Translating it yields CSARDWSSYNSPLHF.

The CDR3 nucleotides are TGCAGTGCCCCGGATGGGTACACTGAAGCTTTCTTT. Translating gives CSAPDGYTEAFF. V gene TRBV20-1 combines with J gene TRBJ1-1; D uncertain. The CDR3 is 12 residues long. Per the germline V gene, CDR1 is DFQATT and CDR2 is SNEGSKA (reference sequence). Between the trimmed V and J ends, which lost 6 bases and 3 bases, there was a span of 11 bases.

The chain couples TRBV5-1 to TRBJ2-5, with 8 bases fitting TRBD1. With V trimmed by 3 bases and J by 2 bases, 9 bases remained unmatched. The length of the CDR3 is 16 residues. Germline values: CDR1 SGHRS, CDR2 YFSETQ. The CDR3, as DNA: TGCGCCAGCAGCTCGACAGGGGATAAAGGTCAAGAGACCCAGTACTTC. Its protein is CASSSTGDKGQETQYF. Variable domain in full (rest from reference TRBV5-1 and TRBJ2-5): KAGVTQTPRYLIKTRGQQVTLSCSPISGHRSVSWYQQTPGQGLQFLFEYFSETQRNKGNFPGRFSGRQFSNSRSEMNVSTLELGDSALYLCASSSTGDKGQETQYFGPGTRLLVL.

The chain is built from TRBV9 and TRBJ1-5; a weak D match, TRBD1 (5 bases). The V end was cut by 4 bases, the J end by 3 bases, with 17 bases between. The V gene's germline CDR1 is SGDLS and CDR2 YYNGEE. The CDR3 runs 16 residues. The CDR3 sequence: CASSPGEGLYNQPQHF. The CDR3 DNA follows: TGTGCCAGCAGCCCCGGGGAGGGACTATACAATCAGCCCCAGCATTTT.

As for this clonotype: The junction and the germline gene differ at one end; a read error may be behind it. The rearrangement links TRBV6-1 to TRBJ2-7; 7 nucleotides line up with TRBD2. Per germline, CDR1 MNHNS and CDR2 SASEGT. This CDR3 spans 16 amino acids. CDR3 protein: CASSKAPGGIPYEQYF. CDR3 nucleotides: TGTGCCAGCAGTAAAGCCCCGGGGGGAATCCCCTACGAGCAGTACTTC.

This clonotype was counted a few times. V usage is TRBV7-2 and J usage is TRBJ2-7, with 8 bases fitting TRBD1. The CDR3 length is 15 residues. CDR1 is SGHTA and CDR2 is FQGNSA in the germline V gene. V lost 5 bases, J lost 6 bases, and 12 bases stayed unmatched. In DNA, the CDR3 is TGTGCCAGCAGCCTAGGGGCAGGGGGCGTCTCCGAGCAGTACTTC. It codes for CASSLGAGGVSEQYF.

To note about this clonotype: This may arise from a read error, as a much more abundant clone is one base away. The rearrangement joins TRBV28 to TRBJ2-4; 7 bases line up with TRBD1. CDR3 size: 19 residues. Germline CDR1 MDHEN, CDR2 SYDVKM. V dropped 11 bases and J dropped 0; count of bases not matched to a gene: 22. Written as DNA, the CDR3 is TGTGCCGCCTCGAAACATACAGGGGCTCCCGACCTAGCCAAAAACATTCAGTACTTC. Protein sequence: CAASKHTGAPDLAKNIQYF.

The J gene is TRBJ2-1, the V gene TRBV5-1; TRBD2 agrees at 12 bases. The V and J ends lost 2 bases and 10 bases, in that order; junction bases with no gene match: 7. The CDR3 is 15 residues long. The germline V gene encodes CDR1 SGHRS and CDR2 YFSETQ. The CDR3 nucleotides read TGCGCCAGCAGCTTCACTAGCGGGGGGATCTACGAGCAGTTCTTC. As protein: CASSFTSGGIYEQFF.